This is a list of T cell receptor beta chains from one sample in a study of blood T cells in healthy people across ages. TCRdb re-called the 5' RACE reads through MiXCR, storing one row per CDR3 protein. The sample includes approximately 680,000 distinct CDR3 sequences, 32% of them seen just once. Sequenced sample: blood. Every receptor here comes from a woman older than 75 in good health. Both conserved end residues are part of each CDR3. The D gene is left open where the match is weak. Size values are once, few and many counts, or a class for expanded clones, and some rows have none.

d_call	clone_size	v_call	j_call	cdr3_nt	cdr3_aa
NA	many	TRBV4-2	TRBJ1-2	TGTGCCAGCAGCCAAGAAGGCTACACCAACTATGGCTACACCTTC	CASSQEGYTNYGYTF
TRBD1	NA	TRBV20-1	TRBJ2-4	TGCAGTGCTAACGACCGGACAGGGGGCTGGGACATTCAGTACTTC	CSANDRTGGWDIQYF
NA	few	TRBV20-1	TRBJ1-5	TGCAGTGCTAGAGTCGGACACGGGAGTCAGCCCCAGCATTTT	CSARVGHGSQPQHF
TRBD2	many	TRBV20-1	TRBJ2-4	TGCAGTGCTAGAGATGCTGTCGGGGGGACGGGCATTCAGTACTTC	CSARDAVGGTGIQYF
TRBD2	many	TRBV20-1	TRBJ2-3	TGCAGTGCTGCGACCGGGACTAGCGGGACCATTAGCACAGATACGCAGTATTTT	CSAATGTSGTISTDTQYF
NA	many	TRBV10-3	TRBJ2-7	TGTGCCATCGGGGACGGGCCCTACGGGCAGTACTTC	CAIGDGPYGQYF
NA	NA	TRBV6-1	TRBJ2-3	TGTGCCAGCAGACAGCAGAGCACAGATACGCAGTATTTT	CASRQQSTDTQYF
NA	many	TRBV3-1	TRBJ2-2	TGTGCCAGCAGCCCCAGCGCACAGTCCTGGGGCGGGGAGCTGTTTTTT	CASSPSAQSWGGELFF
NA	many	TRBV27	TRBJ1-1	TGTGCCAGCAGTTTAAACCTGAAGGCTTTCTTT	CASSLNLKAFF
TRBD1	many	TRBV2	TRBJ1-2	TGTGCCAGCAGGGACAGGGTAGGGGGCTATGGCTACACCTTC	CASRDRVGGYGYTF
TRBD2	few	TRBV19	TRBJ2-3	TGTGCCAGTAGTATACCCCAGCGGGGGCCCAACGGGTATACGCAGTATTTT	CASSIPQRGPNGYTQYF
NA	NA	TRBV20-1	TRBJ1-5	TGCAGTGCTAGGACAGGCCAGCAAGGCTACAATCAGCCCCAGCATTTT	CSARTGQQGYNQPQHF
NA	many	TRBV30	TRBJ2-7	TGTGCCTGGAGGGGTAGGGATTACGAGCAGTACTTC	CAWRGRDYEQYF
NA	NA	TRBV20-1	TRBJ2-7	TGCAGTGTTGAGGTCCTCACCAATGAGCAGTACTTC	CSVEVLTNEQYF
NA	many	TRBV12-3/TRBV12-4	TRBJ2-3	TGTGCCAGCAGTTTACGGCTAGCCGCAGATACGCAGTATTTT	CASSLRLAADTQYF
NA	many	TRBV6-5	TRBJ2-1	TGTGCCAGCACGGGGAGCTACAATGAGCAGTTCTTC	CASTGSYNEQFF
NA	NA	TRBV29-1	TRBJ1-1	TGCAGCGTTGAAGGTCTCATGAACACTGAAGCTTTCTTT	CSVEGLMNTEAFF
TRBD1	NA	TRBV20-1	TRBJ1-1	TGCAGTGCTAAACAGGGGGACACTGAAGCTTTCTTT	CSAKQGDTEAFF
TRBD1	many	TRBV5-5	TRBJ2-7	TGTGCCAGCAGCTCGACAGGGGGAAAAGACTACGAGCAGTACTTC	CASSSTGGKDYEQYF
NA	few	TRBV4-3	TRBJ2-3	TGCGCCAGCAGCCAAGGTCAAGCGGAGGGGTCTTCCAGCACAGATACGCAGTATTTT	CASSQGQAEGSSSTDTQYF
TRBD1	many	TRBV4-1	TRBJ1-2	TGCGCCAGCAGCCAAGGTCAAACAGGGGCTAACTATGGCTACACCTTC	CASSQGQTGANYGYTF
TRBD1	few	TRBV6-1	TRBJ1-2	TGTGCCAGCAGTGATCAGCCGGGACAGGGAGATGGCTACACCTTC	CASSDQPGQGDGYTF
TRBD1	few	TRBV5-1	TRBJ1-6	TGCGCCAGCAGCTTGGAGGGACAGGGGAGGTCACCCCTCCACTTT	CASSLEGQGRSPLHF
TRBD1	NA	TRBV12-3/TRBV12-4	TRBJ1-2	TGTGCCAGCACCGTCGACAGGGCCTATGGCTACACCTTC	CASTVDRAYGYTF
NA	many	TRBV6-6	TRBJ2-3	TGTGCCAGCAGTTACTCCTCAGTAGGTACAGATACGCAGTATTTT	CASSYSSVGTDTQYF
TRBD1	NA	TRBV7-3	TRBJ1-2	TGTGCCAGCAGCTTAAGGGACAGGGGGGAGGGCTACACCTTC	CASSLRDRGEGYTF
NA	few	TRBV7-2	TRBJ1-6	TGTGCCAGCAGCTTCGGGGCAGCCAATTCACCCCTCCACTTT	CASSFGAANSPLHF
NA	many	TRBV20-1	TRBJ1-1	TGCAGTGCTAGGGAGACCGATTTTACAGGGAGAACGCTGAACACTGAAGCTTTCTTT	CSARETDFTGRTLNTEAFF
NA	many	TRBV4-1	TRBJ1-1	TGCGCCAGCAAATTGAACACTGAAGCTTTCTTT	CASKLNTEAFF
NA	few	TRBV2	TRBJ2-1	TGTGCCAGCGAGGGGAAGGGCGAGCAGTTCTTC	CASEGKGEQFF
NA	many	TRBV29-1	TRBJ2-1	TGCAGCGTTGAACTGCAGGGGTCGAAAAACAATGAGCAGTTCTTC	CSVELQGSKNNEQFF
NA	few	TRBV4-3	TRBJ2-4	TGCGCCAGCAGCCAAGATTGGGGTATGGGAAACATTCAGTACTTC	CASSQDWGMGNIQYF
TRBD2	NA	TRBV9	TRBJ2-3	TGTGCCAGCAGAACCTATAGCGGGCCGCTCACAGATACGCAGTATTTT	CASRTYSGPLTDTQYF
NA	few	TRBV7-2	TRBJ2-7	TGTGCCAGCAGCCTCTTTTGGGGCTCGAACAATGAGCAGTACTTC	CASSLFWGSNNEQYF
TRBD1	few	TRBV11-2	TRBJ2-2	TGTGCCAGCAGCCCAGCCCCAGACGATGGACCGACAGGGCATCGAGCCACCGGGGAGCTGTTTTTT	CASSPAPDDGPTGHRATGELFF
TRBD2	NA	TRBV10-3	TRBJ2-2	TGTGCCACCGGGAGGCTAGCCAACACCGGGGAGCGGTTTTTT	CATGRLANTGERFF
TRBD1	many	TRBV10-3	TRBJ1-2	TGTGCCATCAGTGAGGAAGGACAGGGGTATCGTAGGGGCTACACCTTC	CAISEEGQGYRRGYTF
NA	NA	TRBV4-2	TRBJ1-2	TGTGCCAGCAGCCAAGGGACAGTCCTTAACTATGGCTACACCTTC	CASSQGTVLNYGYTF
TRBD2	many	TRBV5-5	TRBJ2-1	TGTGCCAGCACCGGGAGGCTAGCGGGCCTCCAAGGCGATGAGCAGTTCTTC	CASTGRLAGLQGDEQFF
NA	many	TRBV7-9	TRBJ1-1	TGTGCCAGCAGCTTAGTGAGGGGTCCGAACACTGAAGCTTTCTTT	CASSLVRGPNTEAFF
NA	NA	TRBV27	TRBJ1-2	TGTGCCGGCAGTTCCGGGTCCTATGGCTACACCTTC	CAGSSGSYGYTF
NA	many	TRBV30	TRBJ2-3	TGTGCCTGGAGTCCGGGCGGGGCCATCACAGATACGCAGTATTTT	CAWSPGGAITDTQYF
NA	many	TRBV7-6	TRBJ2-5	TGTGCCAGCAATCCTGGGGGGGCCAGAGAGACCCAGTACTTC	CASNPGGARETQYF